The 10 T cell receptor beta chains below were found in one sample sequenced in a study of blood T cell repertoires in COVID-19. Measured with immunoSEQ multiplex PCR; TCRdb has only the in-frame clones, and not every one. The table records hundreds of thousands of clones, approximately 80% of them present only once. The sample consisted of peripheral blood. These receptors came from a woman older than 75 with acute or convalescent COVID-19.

Written as DNA, the CDR3 is TGCGCCAGCAGCTTGACAGGGGACAATCAGCCCCAGCATTTT. It codes for CASSLTGDNQPQHF. This rearrangement joins TRBV5-1 to TRBJ1-5, with TRBD1 identical over 7 bases. Looked up from germline, CDR1 is SGHRS and CDR2 is YFSETQ. V lost 1 base and J lost 3; bases outside the gene matches: 1. This CDR3 spans 14 amino acids.

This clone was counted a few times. CDR3 coding DNA: TGTGCCAGCAGCGCCAGCGGGAGGTCCTACGAGCAGTACTTC. This codes for CASSASGRSYEQYF. The chain uses TRBV9 and TRBJ2-7; 9 bases are a match to TRBD2. CDR1 and CDR2 from the germline V gene are SGDLS and YYNGEE. This CDR3 region has 14 residues. J was trimmed by 1 base and V by 3 bases; bases with no gene match: 2.

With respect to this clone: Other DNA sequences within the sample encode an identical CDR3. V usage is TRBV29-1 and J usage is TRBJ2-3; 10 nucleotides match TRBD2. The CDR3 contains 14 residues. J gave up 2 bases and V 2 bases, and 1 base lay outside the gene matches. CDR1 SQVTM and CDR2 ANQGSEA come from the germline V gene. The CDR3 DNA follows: TGCAGCGTTGAACTAGCGGGGGTCACAGATACGCAGTATTTT. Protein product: CSVELAGVTDTQYF.

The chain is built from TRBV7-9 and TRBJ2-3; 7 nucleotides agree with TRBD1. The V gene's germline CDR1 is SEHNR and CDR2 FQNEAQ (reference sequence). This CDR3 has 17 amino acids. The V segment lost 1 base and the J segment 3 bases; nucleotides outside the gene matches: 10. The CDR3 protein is CASSLVGIGGATDTQYF. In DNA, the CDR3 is TGTGCCAGCAGCTTAGTCGGAATAGGGGGCGCGACAGATACGCAGTATTTT.

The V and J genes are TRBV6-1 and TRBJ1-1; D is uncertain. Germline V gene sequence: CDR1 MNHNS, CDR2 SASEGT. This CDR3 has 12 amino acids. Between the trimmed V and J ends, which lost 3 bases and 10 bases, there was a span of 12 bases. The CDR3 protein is CASSDMGGGAFF. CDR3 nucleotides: TGTGCCAGCAGTGATATGGGCGGAGGAGCTTTCTTT.

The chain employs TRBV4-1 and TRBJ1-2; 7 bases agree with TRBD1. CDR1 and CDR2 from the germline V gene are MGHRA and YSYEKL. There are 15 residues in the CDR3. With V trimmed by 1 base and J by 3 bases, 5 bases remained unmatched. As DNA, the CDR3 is TGCGCCAGCAGCCAAGGACAGGGCCCCCACTATGGCTACACCTTC. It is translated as CASSQGQGPHYGYTF.

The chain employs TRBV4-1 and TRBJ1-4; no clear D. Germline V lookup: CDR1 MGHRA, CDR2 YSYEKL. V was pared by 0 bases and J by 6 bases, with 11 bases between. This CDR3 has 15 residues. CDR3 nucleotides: TGCGCCAGCAGCCAAGATTCAGTCGGGGATGAAAAACTGTTTTTT. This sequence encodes CASSQDSVGDEKLFF.

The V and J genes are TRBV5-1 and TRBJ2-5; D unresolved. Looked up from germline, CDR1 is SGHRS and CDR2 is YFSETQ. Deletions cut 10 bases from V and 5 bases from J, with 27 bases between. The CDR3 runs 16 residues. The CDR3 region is CAYIETPRPDTETQYF. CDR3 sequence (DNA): TGCGCCTATATAGAGACTCCACGCCCGGATACTGAGACCCAGTACTTC.

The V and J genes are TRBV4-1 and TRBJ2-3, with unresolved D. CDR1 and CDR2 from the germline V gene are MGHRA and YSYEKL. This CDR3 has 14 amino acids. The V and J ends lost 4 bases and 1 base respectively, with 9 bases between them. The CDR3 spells CASSPGQGTDTQYF. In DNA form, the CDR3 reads TGCGCCAGCAGCCCCGGCCAGGGCACAGATACGCAGTATTTT.

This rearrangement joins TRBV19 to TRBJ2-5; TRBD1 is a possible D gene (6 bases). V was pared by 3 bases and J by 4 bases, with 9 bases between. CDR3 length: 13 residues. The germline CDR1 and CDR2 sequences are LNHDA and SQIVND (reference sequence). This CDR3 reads CASSIHRAETQYF. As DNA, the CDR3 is TGTGCCAGTAGTATCCACAGGGCAGAGACCCAGTACTTC.